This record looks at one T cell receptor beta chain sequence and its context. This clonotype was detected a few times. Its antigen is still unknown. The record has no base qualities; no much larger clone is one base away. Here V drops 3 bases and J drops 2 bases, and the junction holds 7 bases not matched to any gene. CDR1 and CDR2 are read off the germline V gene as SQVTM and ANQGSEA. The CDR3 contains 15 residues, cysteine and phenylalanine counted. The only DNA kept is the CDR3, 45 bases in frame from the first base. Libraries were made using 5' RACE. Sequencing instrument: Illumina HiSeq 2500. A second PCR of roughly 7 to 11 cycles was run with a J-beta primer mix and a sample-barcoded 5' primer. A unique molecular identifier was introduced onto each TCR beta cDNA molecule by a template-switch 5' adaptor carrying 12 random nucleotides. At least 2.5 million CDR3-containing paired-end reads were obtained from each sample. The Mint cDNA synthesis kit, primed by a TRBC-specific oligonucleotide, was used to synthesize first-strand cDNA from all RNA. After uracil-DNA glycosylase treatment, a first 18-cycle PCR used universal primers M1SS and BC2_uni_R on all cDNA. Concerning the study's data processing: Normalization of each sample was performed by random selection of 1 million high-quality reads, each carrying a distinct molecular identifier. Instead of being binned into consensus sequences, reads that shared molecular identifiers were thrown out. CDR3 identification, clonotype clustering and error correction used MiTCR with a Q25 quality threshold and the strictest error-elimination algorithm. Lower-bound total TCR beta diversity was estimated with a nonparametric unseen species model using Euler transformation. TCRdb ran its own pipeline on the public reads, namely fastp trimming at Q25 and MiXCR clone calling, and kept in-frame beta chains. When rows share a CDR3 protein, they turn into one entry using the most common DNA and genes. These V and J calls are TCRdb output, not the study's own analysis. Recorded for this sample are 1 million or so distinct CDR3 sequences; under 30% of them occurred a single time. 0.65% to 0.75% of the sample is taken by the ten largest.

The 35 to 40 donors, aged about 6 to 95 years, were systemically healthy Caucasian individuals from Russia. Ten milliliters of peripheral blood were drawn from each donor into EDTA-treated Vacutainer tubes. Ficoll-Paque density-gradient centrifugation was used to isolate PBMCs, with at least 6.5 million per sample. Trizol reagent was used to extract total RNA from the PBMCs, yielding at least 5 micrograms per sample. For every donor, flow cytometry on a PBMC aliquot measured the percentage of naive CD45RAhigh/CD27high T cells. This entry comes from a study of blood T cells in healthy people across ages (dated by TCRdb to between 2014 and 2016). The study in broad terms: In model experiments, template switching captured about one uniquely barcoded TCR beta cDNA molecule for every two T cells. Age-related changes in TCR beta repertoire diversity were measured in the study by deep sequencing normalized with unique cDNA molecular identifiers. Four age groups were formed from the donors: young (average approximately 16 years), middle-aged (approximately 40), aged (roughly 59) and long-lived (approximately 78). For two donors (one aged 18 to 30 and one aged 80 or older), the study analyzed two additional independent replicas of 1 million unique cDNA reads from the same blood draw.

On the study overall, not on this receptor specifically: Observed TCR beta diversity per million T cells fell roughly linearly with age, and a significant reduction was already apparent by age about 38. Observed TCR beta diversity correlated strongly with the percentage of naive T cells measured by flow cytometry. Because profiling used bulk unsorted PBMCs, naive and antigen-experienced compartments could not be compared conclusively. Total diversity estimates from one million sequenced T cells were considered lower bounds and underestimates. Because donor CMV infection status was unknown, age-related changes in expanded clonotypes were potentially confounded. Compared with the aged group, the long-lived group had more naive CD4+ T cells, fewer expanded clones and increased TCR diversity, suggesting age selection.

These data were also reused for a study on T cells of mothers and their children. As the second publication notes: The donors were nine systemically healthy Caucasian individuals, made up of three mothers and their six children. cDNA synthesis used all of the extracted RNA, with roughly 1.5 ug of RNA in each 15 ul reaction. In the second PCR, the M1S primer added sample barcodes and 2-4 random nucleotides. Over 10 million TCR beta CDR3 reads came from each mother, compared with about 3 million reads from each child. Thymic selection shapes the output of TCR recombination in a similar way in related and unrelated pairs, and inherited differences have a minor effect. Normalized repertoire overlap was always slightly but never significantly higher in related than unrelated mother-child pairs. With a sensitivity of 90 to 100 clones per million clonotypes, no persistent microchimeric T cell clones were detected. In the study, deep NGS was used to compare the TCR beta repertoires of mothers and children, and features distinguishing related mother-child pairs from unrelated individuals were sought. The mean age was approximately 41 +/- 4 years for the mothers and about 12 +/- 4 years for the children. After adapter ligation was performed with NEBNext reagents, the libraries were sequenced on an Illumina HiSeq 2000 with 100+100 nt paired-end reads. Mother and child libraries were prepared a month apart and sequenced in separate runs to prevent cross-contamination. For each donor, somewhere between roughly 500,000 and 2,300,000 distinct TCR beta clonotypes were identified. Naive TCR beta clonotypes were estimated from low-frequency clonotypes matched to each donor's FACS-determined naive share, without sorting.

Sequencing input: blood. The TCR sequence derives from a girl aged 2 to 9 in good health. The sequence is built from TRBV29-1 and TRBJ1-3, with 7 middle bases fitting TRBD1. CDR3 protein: CSVDQQGSPGNTIYF. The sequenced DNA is TGCAGCGTTGACCAACAGGGGAGTCCTGGAAACACCATATATTTT.